The rows below give T cell receptor beta chains drawn from one sample of a study of blood T cell repertoires in COVID-19. TCRdb's table, derived via immunoSEQ multiplex PCR, lists solely in-frame clones and lacks some. The sample lists some 96,000 clones; about 86% were seen once. Sequencing was performed on peripheral blood. These receptors all stem from a human donor in a cohort sampled during active COVID-19. CDR3s include the opening cysteine and the closing phenylalanine or tryptophan. D genes are given only for firm matches. Clone size is shown for a subset of rows, as once, few, many or a class of expanded clone.

j_call v_call d_call clone_size cdr3_nt cdr3_aa
TRBJ1-1 TRBV6-5 TRBD1 NA TGTGCCAGCAGTCCAGCCGGGACAGTTAACACTGAAGCTTTCTTT CASSPAGTVNTEAFF
TRBJ2-2 TRBV7-2 TRBD1 NA TGTGCCAGCAGCACGTCCCGGGACAGGGAACTTGGCACCGGGGAGCTGTTTTTT CASSTSRDRELGTGELFF
TRBJ2-1 TRBV5-6 TRBD2 NA TGTGCCAGCAGCTTGGTTCAAGGACTAGCGGGAATATCGGGCCGTGAGCAGTTCTTC CASSLVQGLAGISGREQFF
TRBJ1-5 TRBV30 NA few TGTGCCTGGAGTGTACGGCATAGGGGAAGCAATCAGCCCCAGCATTTT CAWSVRHRGSNQPQHF
TRBJ2-7 TRBV15 TRBD1 NA TGTGCCACCGCCCGGGACAGGGGGCTTTTCGAGCAGTACTTC CATARDRGLFEQYF
TRBJ2-6 TRBV7-2 NA NA TGTGCCAGCAGCTTGCCAGGGATCTCTGGGGCCAACGTCCTGACTTTC CASSLPGISGANVLTF
TRBJ2-7 TRBV30 NA NA TGTGCCTGGAGCGCACGCTATCCCCAGGGAGGCTACGAGCAGTACTTC CAWSARYPQGGYEQYF
TRBJ2-1 TRBV5-1 NA NA TGCGCCAGCAGCGACTACCCCGCGGCCAATTTCTTCTTC CASSDYPAANFFF
TRBJ1-2 TRBV27 NA NA TGTGCCAGCAGTCCACTAACAGGACCCTCAGGATATGGCTACACCTTC CASSPLTGPSGYGYTF
TRBJ2-2 TRBV5-5 NA NA TGTGCCAGCAGCTTTGTGGGAGTGCCCTCGAACACCGGGGAGCTGTTTTTT CASSFVGVPSNTGELFF
TRBJ2-1 TRBV7-2 TRBD2 NA TGTGCCAGCAGCCTTAGCGGGGGGTTTAACAATGAGCAGTTCTTC CASSLSGGFNNEQFF
TRBJ2-2 TRBV4-3 NA few TGCGCCAGCAGCCAAGACAGGGTTCCCGGGGAGCTGTTTTTT CASSQDRVPGELFF
TRBJ2-3 TRBV19 NA NA TGTGCCAGTAGTAAGTTACAGGACGGGCAGTATTTT CASSKLQDGQYF
TRBJ2-1 TRBV19 NA NA TGTGCCAGTAGTAAATCGGAGTTCAATGAGCAGTTCTTC CASSKSEFNEQFF
TRBJ2-7 TRBV24-1 NA NA TGTGCCACCAGTGATTTGGTTCAGGGGTCCTACGAGCAGTACTTC CATSDLVQGSYEQYF
TRBJ1-2 TRBV2 NA NA TGTGCCAGCAGTTTGATCGGGATGTATGGCTACACCTTC CASSLIGMYGYTF
TRBJ1-2 TRBV28 TRBD1 NA TGTGCCAGCAGTTCCGGAACCGGGACAGGGAAACGCTACACCTTC CASSSGTGTGKRYTF
TRBJ1-1 TRBV2 NA NA TGTGCCAGCAGTGAGGAGGTGAGGACTGAAGCTTTCTTT CASSEEVRTEAFF
TRBJ2-2 TRBV2 NA NA TGTGCCAGCAGTGAAGCAATTTATCCCTCTAGGGGTGCCGGGGAGCTGTTTTTT CASSEAIYPSRGAGELFF
TRBJ2-7 TRBV19 NA NA TGTGCCAGTAGTATGCAAGCGGTTAGCTCCTACGAGCAGTACTTC CASSMQAVSSYEQYF
TRBJ2-5 TRBV28 TRBD1 NA TGTGCCAGCACCCCCCCCTGGCGGACAGGGGGCCCAAAGACCCAGTACTTC CASTPPWRTGGPKTQYF
TRBJ1-1 TRBV4-3 NA NA TGCGCCAGCAGCCAAGATGCGGGGTGGGCAGGCGAAGCTTTCTTT CASSQDAGWAGEAFF
TRBJ1-2 TRBV19 NA medium-sized TGTGCCAGTAGTGAGGGCGGTTATTCTGCTGGCTACACCTTC CASSEGGYSAGYTF
TRBJ1-2 TRBV10-3 TRBD1 NA TGTGCCATCGGGCAGGGGGATGGCTACACCTTC CAIGQGDGYTF
TRBJ2-7 TRBV9 TRBD1 NA TGTGCCAGCAGCCTCAACAGGGGCTACGAGCAGTACTTC CASSLNRGYEQYF
TRBJ2-3 TRBV7-9 NA NA TGTGCCAGCAGCTTAGTAAGCGCAGATACGCAGTATTTT CASSLVSADTQYF
TRBJ2-3 TRBV4-2 TRBD2 NA TGTGCCAGCAGCCAAGGATCTAGCGGAATGACAGATACGCAGTATTTT CASSQGSSGMTDTQYF
TRBJ1-6 TRBV5-1 NA NA TGCGCCAGCAGTAAGGAGGGGCTCTCACCCCTCCACTTT CASSKEGLSPLHF
TRBJ2-7 TRBV24-1 NA NA TGTGCCACCCCTAGAGGGAACAGGGAATTCTCCCCACTAACCTACGAGCAGTACTTC CATPRGNREFSPLTYEQYF
TRBJ2-7 TRBV28 NA once TGTGCCAGCAGTTTCTGGCCCCTCAGGAAAAGCTCCTACGAGCAGTACTTC CASSFWPLRKSSYEQYF
TRBJ1-3 TRBV28 NA NA TGTGCCAGCAGTTTAGTTCTCGACAATTACTCTGGAAACACCATATATTTT CASSLVLDNYSGNTIYF
TRBJ2-7 TRBV30 TRBD2 NA TGTGCCTGGGGACTAGCGGCGACTTACGAGCAGTACTTC CAWGLAATYEQYF
TRBJ2-1 TRBV19 TRBD2 NA TGTGCCAGTAGTATTTCGGCTAGCGGGTACATCCAATCCTACAATGAGCAGTTCTTC CASSISASGYIQSYNEQFF
TRBJ2-2 TRBV28 NA once TGTGCCAGCAGTTCCCCATGGAACACCGGGGAGCTGTTTTTT CASSSPWNTGELFF
TRBJ1-4 TRBV28 NA NA TGTGCCAGCAGTCCGGTCGGGGGTGGGCTTGGTGAAAAACTGTTTTTT CASSPVGGGLGEKLFF
TRBJ2-1 TRBV7-8 TRBD1 NA TGTGCCAGCAGCTTAGGGGACAGGGGCGCTGAGCAGTTCTTC CASSLGDRGAEQFF
TRBJ2-5 TRBV19 TRBD2 NA TGTGCCAGCGGTCTGACTAGCCTACAAGAGACCCAGTACTTC CASGLTSLQETQYF